Listed below are T cell receptor beta chains from one sample, sequenced in a study of blood T cell repertoires in COVID-19. The method was immunoSEQ multiplex PCR; TCRdb's version includes in-frame clones alone and lacks a portion of them. The sample has some 200,000 clones, 88% seen once. Sequencing used peripheral blood. The receptors were gathered from a young man with active or convalescent COVID-19. CDR3s include the opening cysteine and the closing phenylalanine or tryptophan. The order of the fields is D gene, J gene, CDR3 length, clone size, V gene, CDR3 protein, CDR3 DNA. The D gene is left open where the match is weak. Clone size is stated in some rows and not others, as once, few, many or a class when expanded.

TRBD1	TRBJ1-6	17	-	TRBV9	CASSVAEGTGVNSPLHF	TGTGCCAGCAGCGTAGCGGAAGGGACAGGGGTTAATTCACCCCTCCACTTT
-	TRBJ2-2	16	-	TRBV27	CASNPRLGANTGELFF	TGTGCCAGCAACCCGCGGCTAGGCGCGAACACCGGGGAGCTGTTTTTT
-	TRBJ1-4	15	-	TRBV28	CASSSQDVANEKLFF	TGTGCCAGCAGTTCACAAGATGTCGCTAATGAAAAACTGTTTTTT
-	TRBJ1-2	15	few	TRBV6-5	CASRAPPRGDYGYTF	TGTGCCAGCAGAGCCCCACCCAGGGGTGACTATGGCTACACCTTC
TRBD1	TRBJ1-4	16	-	TRBV3-1/TRBV3-2	CASSQAGTGYNEKLFF	TGTGCCAGCAGCCAAGCAGGGACAGGGTATAATGAAAAACTGTTTTTT
-	TRBJ1-1	11	-	TRBV2	CASRRNTEAFF	TGTGCCAGCAGGAGAAACACTGAAGCTTTCTTT
-	TRBJ1-5	13	-	TRBV19	CASSRDTNQPQHF	TGTGCCAGTAGTCGGGACACAAATCAGCCCCAGCATTTT
-	TRBJ2-7	16	-	TRBV5-1	CASSIDMTASSYEQYF	TGCGCCAGCAGCATAGATATGACAGCCAGCTCCTACGAGCAGTACTTC
-	TRBJ2-1	15	-	TRBV5-6	CAAVRRASSYNEQFF	TGTGCCGCTGTGAGGCGGGCTAGCTCCTACAATGAGCAGTTCTTC
TRBD1	TRBJ1-2	15	-	TRBV6-5	CASSSTQTGNYGYTF	TGTGCCAGCAGTTCCACTCAGACAGGGAACTATGGCTACACCTTC
-	TRBJ2-1	14	-	TRBV6-2/TRBV6-3	CASSEGESYNEQFF	TGTGCCAGCAGTGAGGGGGAGTCCTACAATGAGCAGTTCTTC
-	TRBJ2-1	13	-	TRBV11-1	CASSWAYYNEQFF	TGTGCCAGCAGCTGGGCCTACTACAATGAGCAGTTCTTC
TRBD1	TRBJ2-1	14	-	TRBV7-6	CASSLTGAYNEQFF	TGTGCCAGCAGCTTAACAGGGGCCTACAATGAGCAGTTCTTC
-	TRBJ1-3	14	-	TRBV19	CASRRANSGNTIYF	TGTGCCAGTAGGCGGGCCAACTCTGGAAACACCATATATTTT
-	TRBJ1-2	14	-	TRBV5-6	CASSGNTANYGYTF	TGTGCCAGCAGCGGAAACACAGCCAACTATGGCTACACCTTC
-	TRBJ1-5	15	-	TRBV5-1	CASTVAPGKNQPQHF	TGCGCCAGCACCGTGGCGCCAGGGAAGAATCAGCCCCAGCATTTT
-	TRBJ1-6	16	-	TRBV4-2	CASSQVGIGGGSPLHF	TGTGCCAGCAGCCAAGTAGGAATAGGGGGTGGGTCACCCCTCCACTTT
TRBD1	TRBJ2-1	15	-	TRBV5-1	CASSQDRGWGDEQFF	TGCGCCAGCAGCCAAGACAGGGGATGGGGAGATGAGCAGTTCTTC
-	TRBJ2-4	15	-	TRBV9	CASSSQGSRRGIQYF	TGTGCCAGCAGCTCCCAGGGGTCCCGTCGGGGCATTCAGTACTTC
-	TRBJ1-2	12	few	TRBV3-1/TRBV3-2	CASSQWRTGYTF	TGTGCCAGCAGCCAGTGGAGGACGGGCTACACCTTC
TRBD2	TRBJ2-1	16	-	TRBV7-2	CASSLEASGAYNEQFF	TGTGCCAGCAGCTTAGAAGCTAGCGGGGCCTACAATGAGCAGTTCTTC
-	TRBJ1-5	17	-	TRBV19	CASSSKQGGVGNQPQHF	TGTGCCAGTAGTAGCAAGCAGGGTGGCGTGGGCAATCAGCCCCAGCATTTT
-	TRBJ2-6	16	-	TRBV27	CASSLLGSSGANVLTF	TGTGCCAGCAGTTTATTGGGGAGCTCTGGGGCCAACGTCCTGACTTTC
TRBD2	TRBJ2-7	14	-	TRBV6-6	CASGDGTRGYEQYF	TGTGCCAGCGGGGACGGGACTAGGGGCTACGAGCAGTACTTC
-	TRBJ1-6	15	-	TRBV3-1/TRBV3-2	CASSQVRQGSSPLHF	TGTGCCAGCAGCCAAGTACGGCAGGGTTCTTCACCCCTCCACTTT
-	TRBJ2-7	12	-	TRBV3-1/TRBV3-2	CASSNGGYEQYF	TGTGCCAGCAGCAATGGGGGGTACGAGCAGTACTTC
TRBD2	TRBJ2-7	12	-	TRBV30	CAWGLAVYEQYF	TGTGCCTGGGGACTAGCGGTTTACGAGCAGTACTTC
-	TRBJ2-2	15	-	TRBV7-9	CASSLGLPNTGELFF	TGTGCCAGCAGCTTAGGGCTCCCGAACACCGGGGAGCTGTTTTTT
-	TRBJ2-7	14	few	TRBV10-3	CAINPSGANYEQYF	TGTGCCATCAACCCTTCCGGAGCGAACTACGAGCAGTACTTC
-	TRBJ2-2	15	-	TRBV6-4	CASTRDSVNTGELFF	TGTGCAAGCACCCGGGATTCGGTTAACACCGGGGAGCTGTTTTTT
-	TRBJ1-1	10	-	TRBV30	CAWHQVEAFF	TGTGCCTGGCACCAGGTAGAAGCTTTCTTT
TRBD2	TRBJ2-7	15	-	TRBV27	CASSFSGSISYEQYF	TGTGCCAGCAGTTTTAGCGGGAGTATCTCCTACGAGCAGTACTTC
-	TRBJ1-1	15	-	TRBV27	CASSHLSAGNTEAFF	TGTGCCAGCAGTCACTTGTCAGCGGGAAACACTGAAGCTTTCTTT
-	TRBJ1-5	13	-	TRBV2	CASSVRADQPQHF	TGTGCCAGCAGTGTCAGGGCGGACCAGCCCCAGCATTTT
TRBD1	TRBJ2-3	14	-	TRBV19	CASSRDRGPDTQYF	TGTGCCAGTAGTCGGGACAGGGGCCCAGATACGCAGTATTTT
-	TRBJ1-5	13	-	TRBV28	CASIGGAYQPQHF	TGTGCCAGCATCGGCGGGGCCTATCAGCCCCAGCATTTT
TRBD1	TRBJ2-3	14	many	TRBV18	CASSPRQGTDTQYF	TGTGCCAGCTCACCCAGACAGGGGACAGATACGCAGTATTTT
TRBD1	TRBJ2-7	14	-	TRBV5-4	CASSVRQGFYEQYF	TGTGCCAGCAGCGTTAGACAGGGTTTCTACGAGCAGTACTTC
-	TRBJ1-5	15	-	TRBV27	CASSPGATAGQPQHF	TGTGCCAGCAGCCCAGGGGCTACAGCCGGTCAGCCCCAGCATTTT
-	TRBJ1-4	15	few	TRBV27	CASSTSRGANEKLFF	TGTGCCAGCAGCACCTCCCGGGGGGCTAATGAAAAACTGTTTTTT
-	TRBJ2-6	17	-	TRBV30	CAWSVLGRFSGANVLTF	TGTGCCTGGAGTGTACTAGGTAGATTCTCTGGGGCCAACGTCCTGACTTTC
-	TRBJ2-7	17	-	TRBV6-1	CASSEALSRALPYEQYF	TGTGCCAGCAGTGAAGCGCTCTCGCGGGCACTTCCCTACGAGCAGTACTTC